This record concerns one TCR beta chain sequence. The antigen is unknown. Because it lacks the conserved phenylalanine or tryptophan at the end, this CDR3 is likely a read error. The DNA is omitted, as the CDR3 cannot be located on it reliably, and the CDR3 follows TCRdb's listing. This specimen belongs to a study of CD8+CD57+ T cells in acquired aplastic anemia. CDR1 is SEHNR, CDR2 FQNEAQ, per germline (reference sequence). The CDR3 is 13 residues long, counting both termini. Study observations and caveats: Patients did not significantly differ from controls in CD8+ Simpson's diversity. A set of twenty-nine CD8+ CDR3 sequences was shared between patients and controls, and these sequences appeared highly expressed in patients.

The use of genomic DNA as template underpinned the TCR beta VDJ and CDR3 profiling. A single record per CDR3 protein comes from TCRdb applying MiXCR to the reads. The table shows about 110,000 distinct CDR3 sequences, with approximately 49% occurring only once. This TCR derives from a human donor in good health, serving as a control. Sample: sorted CD4+, CD8+, or CD8+CD57+ T cells (not recorded which) from PBMCs. The rearrangement joins TRBV7-9 to TRBJ2-7; the D call TRBD1 from the table was never checked on the DNA. The CDR3: CASSLDFGTGLHL.